The entry that follows covers one T cell receptor beta chain sequence. This entry belongs to a study of blood T cell repertoires in COVID-19. Study context: COVID-19 samples collected from the United States, Italy and Spain covered acute and convalescent phases. PBMCs, B-cell-depleted T cells, or T cells provided the cDNA or gDNA that made up the material.

TCRdb's copy holds only in-frame clones and misses some; the assay was immunoSEQ multiplex PCR. The sample yields 250,000 or so clones, approximately 86% seen once. This CDR3 spans 15 amino acids. J lost 9 bases, V lost 0 bases, and 4 bases had no gene match. Germline V gene lookup returns CDR1 MNHEY and CDR2 SVGEGT. Sequenced input: peripheral blood. The receptor's source is an elderly man with acute or convalescent COVID-19. The chain links TRBV6-2 or TRBV6-3 to TRBJ2-1; TRBD2 agrees at 11 bases. The CDR3 sequence: CASSYSTSGRREQFF. The CDR3 DNA follows: TGTGCCAGCAGTTACTCAACTAGCGGGAGACGTGAGCAGTTCTTC.